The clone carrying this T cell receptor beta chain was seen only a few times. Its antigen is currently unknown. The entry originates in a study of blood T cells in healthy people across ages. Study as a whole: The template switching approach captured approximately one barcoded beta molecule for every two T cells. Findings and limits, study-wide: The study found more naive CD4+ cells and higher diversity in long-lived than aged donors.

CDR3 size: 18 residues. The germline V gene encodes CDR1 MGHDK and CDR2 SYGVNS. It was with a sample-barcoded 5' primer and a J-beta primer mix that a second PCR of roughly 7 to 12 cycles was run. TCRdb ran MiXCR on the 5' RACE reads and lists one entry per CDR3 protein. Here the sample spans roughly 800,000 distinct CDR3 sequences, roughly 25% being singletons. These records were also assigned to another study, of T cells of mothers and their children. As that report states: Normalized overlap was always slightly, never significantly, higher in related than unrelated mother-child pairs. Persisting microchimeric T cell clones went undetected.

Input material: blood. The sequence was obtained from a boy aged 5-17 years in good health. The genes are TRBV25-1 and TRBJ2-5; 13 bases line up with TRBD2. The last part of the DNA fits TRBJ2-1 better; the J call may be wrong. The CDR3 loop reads CASSEPDGTSGVGNEQFF. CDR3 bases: TGTGCCAGCAGTGAACCTGACGGGACTAGCGGGGTGGGAAATGAGCAGTTCTTC.